The entry that follows covers one T cell receptor (beta chain) sequence. The ends were cut back, 6 bases at V and 3 bases at J, with 9 bases in the middle. Germline lookup yields CDR1 SNHLY and CDR2 FYNNEI. This CDR3 is built from 13 residues. Profiling relied on immunoSEQ multiplex PCR, and the TCRdb table lists in-frame clones only, not all of them. This sample has tens of thousands of clones, with roughly 80% found just once. These data originate in a study of blood T cell repertoires in COVID-19. Turning to the study itself: Samples representing acute and convalescent COVID-19 were sourced from the United States, Italy and Spain.

The genes are TRBV2 and TRBJ1-5; D might be TRBD1 (6 bases). This TCR was recovered from a man in his 70s who had recovered from COVID-19. What was sequenced was peripheral blood. The CDR3 protein is CASRRTVNQPQHF. The DNA for the CDR3 is TGTGCCAGCAGACGGACAGTCAATCAGCCCCAGCATTTT.